This T cell receptor beta chain was found in a study of OX40 agonist ivuxolimab in advanced cancers. Assay used: immunoSEQ multiplex PCR; TCRdb lists only in-frame clones, some missing. The sample contains about 83,000 clones, 75% to 95% of which appear only once. J lost 7 bases, V lost 1 base, and 9 bases had no gene match. This CDR3 contains 15 residues. Germline lookup yields CDR1 WSHSY and CDR2 SAAADI. The sample was CD4+ or CD8+ T cells sorted from blood, taken in a trial of the OX40 agonist ivuxolimab. The receptor comes from an adult with an advanced solid tumor such as melanoma, head and neck, liver or kidney cancer. V is TRBV10-2 and J is TRBJ1-1; 7 positions agree with TRBD1. DNA of the CDR3: TGCGCCAGCAGTGAGTTCGACAGGGCCGCGGGTGAAGCTTTCTTT. It is translated as CASSEFDRAAGEAFF.